This T cell receptor (beta chain) was identified in a study of shared clonotypes between healthy human individuals. Study conclusions and caveats: It was the non-shared clonotypes that had lower generation probabilities than clonotypes shared by all four donors.

Germline CDR1 and CDR2: SGHNT and YYREEE (reference sequence). This CDR3 contains 16 residues. Losses at the gene ends were 3 bases for V and 0 bases for J; bases not matched to a gene: 5. TCRdb's table, derived via immunoSEQ multiplex PCR, lists solely in-frame clones and lacks some. This sample has over 2 million clones, with roughly 94% found just once. Concerning this clone: The antigen is unknown.

The authors divided CD4+ cells into CD45RA+ naive and CD45RA-negative memory subsets. The origin of this receptor is a man aged 18-30 years in good health. Sequencing used naive CD4+ T cells sorted from blood. Subset meaning: CD45RA+ positively selected. V and J are TRBV5-4 and TRBJ2-3, with 9 positions matching TRBD1. The CDR3 DNA follows: TGTGCCAGCAGCTCCGGACAGGGGATTAGCACAGATACGCAGTATTTT. Translated, it gives CASSSGQGISTDTQYF.